Below, 24 T cell receptor beta chains from the same sample are listed, as sequenced in a study of T-cell reconstitution after alpha-beta-depleted transplantation in children (dated by TCRdb to the mid-2010s). To prepare the library, PCR was applied. The instrument was an Illumina HiSeq 2500. TCR library preparation used molecular barcoding, with unique molecular identifiers applied to normalize quantification of the TCRbeta repertoire. Using fastp at Q25 and MiXCR, TCRdb reprocessed the public reads and kept productive beta chains. When rows share a CDR3 protein, they turn into one entry using the most common DNA and genes. The sample table contains approximately 250,000 distinct CDR3 sequences; only one count was recorded for 9% to 10% of them. The ten biggest clones cover less than 6% of the sample. Sequences were derived from PBMCs from the stem cell graft donor, sampled from the stem cell graft. The source of these receptors is a human donor who donated a stem cell graft to a child with SCID.

At least ten counts were recorded for this clonotype. The V and J genes are TRBV20-1 and TRBJ2-1, with no clear D. The CDR3 contains 13 residues. V lost 3 bases to trimming and J lost 5 bases, with 11 bases between them. Germline CDR1 is DFQATT and CDR2 is SNEGSKA (reference sequence). The CDR3 DNA reads as TGCAGTGCTAGGGGTCAAAGGGACAATGAGCAGTTCTTC. It is translated as CSARGQRDNEQFF.

With respect to this clonotype: A much larger clone is a single base away; this may be a read error. This chain links TRBV3-1 with TRBJ2-1; TRBD1 might be the D (7 bases). CDR1 and CDR2 (germline): LGHDT, YNNKEL (reference sequence). The CDR3 loop spans 14 amino acids. Trimming shortened V by 2 bases and J by 11 bases, and 16 bases separated the two germline ends. Here the CDR3 reads CASSQISGGNKQFF. The CDR3 DNA reads TGTGCCAGCAGCCAAATCTCAGGGGGGAATAAGCAGTTCTTC.

This clonotype was observed at least ten times. This rearrangement joins TRBV5-1 to TRBJ1-6; D call uncertain. The germline V gene has CDR1 SGHRS and CDR2 YFSETQ. The V gene lost 1 base and the J gene lost 7 bases, with 15 bases spanning the gap. The CDR3 contains 16 residues. The CDR3 DNA reads as TGCGCCAGCAGCTTGCCAGAAGGCGGCCCAAATTCACCCCTCCACTTT. Amino acid sequence: CASSLPEGGPNSPLHF.

This clonotype was seen ten or more times. CDR3 protein: CAIIVQDSANSPLHF. DNA for the CDR3: TGTGCCATCATCGTTCAGGACAGCGCTAACTCACCCCTCCACTTT. The chain is built from TRBV2 and TRBJ1-6, with D tentatively TRBD1 (6 bases). CDR3 size: 15 residues. Trimming took off 10 bases at V and 10 bases at J, with 23 bases between the two ends. Germline V gene sequence: CDR1 SNHLY, CDR2 FYNNEI.

This clonotype was seen many times. The chain combines TRBV27 with TRBJ1-4, with a weak D call TRBD1 (6 bases). In germline, CDR1 is MNHEY, CDR2 SMNVEV (reference sequence). With 3 bases removed from V and 8 bases from J, the gap between germline ends came to 16 bases. This CDR3 is 15 amino acids long. CDR3 amino acids: CASSFRRQVEEKLFF. The CDR3 coding sequence is TGTGCCAGCAGTTTCCGGAGACAGGTGGAGGAAAAACTGTTTTTT.

This clonotype was observed many times. The DNA of the CDR3 is TGCAGTGCTAGAGATCTTGGTCGAAAACTGTTTTTT. It codes for CSARDLGRKLFF. The chain has TRBV20-1 and TRBJ1-4; D ambiguous. The V gene lost 0 bases and the J gene lost 10 bases, with 9 bases spanning the gap. The germline V gene encodes CDR1 DFQATT and CDR2 SNEGSKA (reference sequence). The CDR3 has 12 residues.

This clonotype occurred many times. This chain links TRBV5-1 with TRBJ2-1; a possible D gene is TRBD2 (6 bases). In germline, CDR1 is SGHRS, CDR2 YFSETQ. The CDR3 length is 15 residues. Trimming pared 5 bases from V and 1 base from J, leaving 13 bases between. CDR3 in amino acids: CASSRVGTSYNEQFF. For the CDR3, the DNA is TGCGCCAGCAGTCGGGTCGGGACTTCCTACAATGAGCAGTTCTTC.

This clonotype showed up just a few times. The chain has TRBV4-3 and TRBJ2-2; no clear D. Germline V gene lookup returns CDR1 LGHNA and CDR2 YSLEER. V was pared by 1 base and J by 4 bases, with 10 bases between. The CDR3 runs to 15 residues. CDR3: CASSQGGPFTGELFF. DNA of the CDR3: TGCGCCAGCAGCCAAGGTGGACCCTTCACCGGGGAGCTGTTTTTT.

This rearrangement joins TRBV24-1 to TRBJ2-3, with TRBD2 as a possible D gene (7 bases). Deletions cut 10 bases from V and 4 bases from J, with 20 bases between. The CDR3 extends over 15 amino acids. The germline CDR1 and CDR2 sequences are KGHDR and SFDVKD. This chain's CDR3 is CATSTAGDIADTQYF. In DNA form, the CDR3 reads TGTGCCACAAGCACGGCGGGGGACATTGCAGATACGCAGTATTTT.

This clonotype was observed many times. The gene calls are TRBV5-1 and TRBJ2-5, with 7 bases lining up with TRBD1. Germline CDR1 SGHRS, CDR2 YFSETQ. The V gene end was trimmed by 0 bases and the J gene end by 4 bases; junction bases not matched to a gene: 6. The CDR3 has 15 residues. This chain's CDR3 is CASSLVVGGGETQYF. Here the CDR3 DNA reads TGCGCCAGCAGCTTGGTGGTAGGGGGCGGAGAGACCCAGTACTTC.

At least ten counts were recorded for this clonotype. This chain uses TRBV27 with TRBJ1-2; D remains ambiguous. The CDR3 consists of 14 residues. The germline V and J ends were trimmed by 7 bases and 5 bases, with 17 bases remaining between them. Germline values: CDR1 MNHEY, CDR2 SMNVEV (reference sequence). The DNA of the CDR3 is TGTGCCAGCAAGACTGATAAGAGAACATATGGCTACACCTTC. This sequence encodes CASKTDKRTYGYTF.

This clonotype was seen repeatedly, ten times or more. This rearrangement joins TRBV20-1 to TRBJ2-5; 10 bases are a match to TRBD1. From germline, CDR1 is DFQATT and CDR2 SNEGSKA (reference sequence). V trimming: 7 bases; J trimming: 5 bases; junction bases outside the gene matches: 4. There are 12 residues in the CDR3. The CDR3 is CSGQGAWETQYF. CDR3 in DNA: TGCAGTGGACAGGGGGCTTGGGAGACCCAGTACTTC.

V and J are TRBV11-2 and TRBJ1-1; a possible D gene is TRBD1 (5 bases). The length of the CDR3 is 13 residues. The V gene lost 5 bases and the J gene lost 5 bases, with 12 bases spanning the gap. Per the germline V gene, CDR1 is SGHAT and CDR2 is FQNNGV. The CDR3 sequence is CASSGGVWTEAFF. The CDR3 DNA follows: TGTGCCAGCAGCGGGGGGGTATGGACTGAAGCTTTCTTT.

This clonotype was recorded at least ten times. The chain recombines TRBV9 with TRBJ1-2; 11 bases fit TRBD1. Losses at the gene ends were 6 bases for V and 8 bases for J; bases not matched to a gene: 9. This CDR3 region has 14 residues. The germline gives CDR1 SGDLS, CDR2 YYNGEE. For the CDR3, the DNA is TGTGCCAGCACCGAAACCGGGACAGGGGGAGGCTACACCTTC. Translation gives CASTETGTGGGYTF.

The rearrangement uses TRBV30 and TRBJ1-1; D is undetermined. Trimming stripped 3 bases from V and 1 base from J, with 18 bases between. The CDR3 spans 16 residues. In germline, CDR1 is GTSNPN, CDR2 SVGIG (reference sequence). The DNA for the CDR3 is TGTGCCTGGAGCGAATTTTGGAGGGCCTCGAACACTGAAGCTTTCTTT. Translated, it gives CAWSEFWRASNTEAFF.

This clonotype appeared many times. This chain links TRBV20-1 with TRBJ2-7; D possibly corresponds to TRBD1 (5 bases). Germline CDR1 and CDR2: DFQATT and SNEGSKA (reference sequence). CDR3 length: 11 amino acids. Trimming stripped 1 base from V and 9 bases from J, with 10 bases between. The CDR3: CSARGRGPQYF. CDR3 sequence (DNA): TGCAGTGCTAGAGGAAGGGGTCCGCAGTACTTC.

Ten or more counts support this clonotype. The chain links TRBV5-1 to TRBJ1-1; D remains unclear. Trimming stripped 4 bases from V and 4 bases from J, with 8 bases between. The CDR3 is 12 amino acids. Germline V CDR1 and CDR2: SGHRS, YFSETQ. The CDR3 nucleotides read TGCGCCAGCAGCCACGGCGGCACTGAAGCTTTCTTT. Amino acid sequence: CASSHGGTEAFF.

CDR3 bases: TGTGCCAGTAAGGGAAACCGGGAGACCCAGTACTTC. Protein: CASKGNRETQYF. The chain links TRBV19 to TRBJ2-5; D is ambiguous. Trimming removed 7 bases from V and 5 bases from J, with 11 bases in between. CDR1 and CDR2 (germline): LNHDA, SQIVND (reference sequence). The CDR3 runs 12 residues.

This clonotype showed up just a few times. The chain links TRBV20-1 to TRBJ2-3, with 12 bases matching TRBD2. V shed 4 bases, J shed 1 base, and the junction held 3 bases outside the gene matches. Germline values: CDR1 DFQATT, CDR2 SNEGSKA (reference sequence). This CDR3 spans 15 amino acids. The CDR3 loop reads CSAIRLAGGTDTQYF. CDR3 DNA: TGCAGTGCTATCCGACTAGCGGGGGGCACAGATACGCAGTATTTT.

This clonotype was observed at least ten times. The chain joins TRBV5-6 to TRBJ1-5; D possibly corresponds to TRBD1 (6 bases). The V gene's germline CDR1 is SGHDT and CDR2 YYEEEE. Deletions cut 4 bases from V and 4 bases from J, with 18 bases between. The CDR3 spans 16 residues. The CDR3 sequence: CASSAYSGARNQPQHF. The CDR3 nucleotides read TGTGCCAGCAGCGCCTACTCAGGGGCTAGGAATCAGCCCCAGCATTTT.

This clonotype was detected once. The V call is TRBV7-2, the J call TRBJ1-5, with D perhaps matching TRBD1 (5 bases). The CDR3 sequence is 15 residues long. Per germline, CDR1 SGHTA and CDR2 FQGNSA. Trimming took 5 bases from V and 1 from J, leaving 12 bases between them. CDR3 loop: CASSPPNRSNQPQHF. The CDR3 coding sequence is TGTGCCAGCAGCCCGCCCAACAGGAGCAATCAGCCCCAGCATTTT.

This clonotype showed up many times. The V gene is TRBV20-1, the J gene TRBJ2-7; D perhaps matches TRBD1 (6 bases). The V gene lost 3 bases and the J gene lost 0 bases, with 12 bases spanning the gap. The length of the CDR3 is 14 residues. From germline, CDR1 is DFQATT and CDR2 SNEGSKA (reference sequence). CDR3 amino acids: CSASGQSNSYEQYF. The CDR3 bases are TGCAGTGCTAGCGGACAGTCAAACTCCTACGAGCAGTACTTC.

This clonotype was recorded many times. The gene calls are TRBV12-3 or TRBV12-4 and TRBJ2-3, with TRBD2 matching 9 bases. CDR3 length: 14 amino acids. Germline trimming cut 8 bases from V and 2 bases from J; bases unmatched to any gene: 5. The CDR3 DNA reads as TGTGCCAGCCTAGCGGGGCGTCCCACAGATACGCAGTATTTT. It translates to CASLAGRPTDTQYF.

A single count supports this clonotype. This rearrangement joins TRBV11-2 to TRBJ2-3; 9 bases line up with TRBD2. Per the germline V gene, CDR1 is SGHAT and CDR2 is FQNNGV. After removal of 1 base from V and 6 bases from J, the junction contained 20 bases not matched to a gene. This CDR3 has 20 residues. CDR3 region: CASSLVYGGPGLASSDTQYF. The CDR3 nucleotides are TGTGCCAGCAGCTTAGTATATGGGGGACCGGGACTAGCATCATCGGATACGCAGTATTTT.